This TCR beta chain was profiled in a study of T-cell reconstitution after alpha-beta-depleted transplantation in children. Study-wide findings and caveats: From newly produced T cells came most of the T-cell counts and diversity one year after transplant. Roughly two months post-transplant, alpha-beta T cells reportedly originated from several hundred graft clones that had expanded.

The germline V gene encodes CDR1 MNHEY and CDR2 SVGAGI. This CDR3 comprises 15 residues. The junction had 3 bases not matched to a gene; V was cut back by 5 bases and J by 1 base. A remark on this clonotype: What it recognizes is unknown.

Unique molecular identifiers featured in how the TCRbeta library was prepared. TCRdb re-derived calls from the PCR reads in MiXCR, one entry per CDR3 protein. The sample holds about 1,000,000 distinct CDR3 sequences, about 26% seen once. Sequences were derived from PBMCs, mostly from graft donor cells, sampled 360 days after TCRalphabeta/CD19-depleted stem cell transplant. The genes are TRBV6-5 and TRBJ2-3, with 10 bases fitting TRBD2. This receptor was obtained from a boy under two years old who had a stem cell transplant for SCID, so the T cells may come from the graft donor. Here the CDR3 reads CASSTSGGGTDTQYF. CDR3 bases: TGTGCCAGCAGTACCAGCGGGGGGGGCACAGATACGCAGTATTTT.